This T cell receptor beta chain was identified during a study of cytomegalovirus exposure and HLA in healthy donors. The primer mix had 60 Vbeta and 13 Jbeta primers. Sequencing used immunoSEQ multiplex PCR; TCRdb keeps in-frame clones, though not all of them. Of approximately 140,000 clones in the sample, roughly 77% were seen once. Germline V gene lookup returns CDR1 SGHTA and CDR2 FQGNSA. Trimming stripped 4 bases from V and 3 bases from J, with 10 bases between. The CDR3 is made up of 14 amino acids. The source of this sequence is a human donor in good health. Source material: PBMCs. This chain joins TRBV7-2 and TRBJ1-5, with D perhaps matching TRBD1 (6 bases). The CDR3 region is CASSWYRVNQPQHF. CDR3 in DNA: TGTGCCAGCAGCTGGTACAGGGTCAATCAGCCCCAGCATTTT.